The next 7 T cell receptor beta chains were all read from a single sample in a study of blood T cell repertoires in COVID-19. Libraries were prepared by immunoSEQ multiplex PCR; TCRdb keeps only in-frame clonotypes and omits some of them. The sample lists under 170,000 clones, around 84% seen once, with about 2% in the top ten. The sequenced sample was peripheral blood. The receptors stem from a man between 65 and 85 years old with acute or convalescent COVID-19.

The chain is built from TRBV6-5 and TRBJ1-1; D possibly corresponds to TRBD1 (5 bases). Germline V gene lookup returns CDR1 MNHEY and CDR2 SVGAGI. Deletions cut 7 bases from V and 3 bases from J, with 18 bases between. The CDR3 spans 15 residues. As DNA, the CDR3 is TGTGCCAGCACCCGAAGGAGGGGAGGAGACACTGAAGCTTTCTTT. This encodes CASTRRRGGDTEAFF.

Only a few counts were recorded for this clone. J is TRBJ1-5 and V is TRBV24-1, with D perhaps matching TRBD1 (6 bases). V dropped 10 bases and J dropped 3 bases, with 21 bases sitting between them. Germline CDR1 and CDR2: KGHDR and SFDVKD. The CDR3 sequence is 16 residues long. The CDR3 nucleotides read TGTGCCACTCCGCCGGGGGGGGCCCTGGTCAATCAGCCCCAGCATTTT. Its protein product is CATPPGGALVNQPQHF.

The rearrangement joins TRBV19 to TRBJ2-2; TRBD2 matches at 8 bases. V lost 3 bases and J lost 5; bases outside the gene matches: 11. Germline V CDR1 and CDR2: LNHDA, SQIVND (reference sequence). The CDR3 extends over 17 amino acids. In nucleotides, the CDR3 is TGTGCCAGTAGTATCGTCGGGAGGGCCATGGGGACCGGGGAGCTGTTTTTT. It specifies CASSIVGRAMGTGELFF. Full variable domain (missing parts from reference TRBV19 and TRBJ2-2): DGGITQSPKYLFRKEGQNVTLSCEQNLNHDAMYWYRQDPGQGLRLIYYSQIVNDFQKGDIAEGYSVSREKKESFPLTVTSAQKNPTAFYLCASSIVGRAMGTGELFFGEGSRLTVL.

This clone was seen more than once but under ten times. The germline gene is not matched at one end of the junction; a read error may be the cause. This chain uses TRBV7-7 with TRBJ1-5; 10 bases fit TRBD1. This CDR3 region has 18 residues. From germline, CDR1 is SSHAT and CDR2 FNYEAQ (reference sequence). The DNA for the CDR3 is TGTGCTAGCAGCCCAAGGAGTGAGGGACAGGGGTTAGATCAGCCCCAGCATTTT. This gives the protein CASSPRSEGQGLDQPQHF.

The chain carries TRBV5-1 and TRBJ1-1; D might be TRBD1 (5 bases). This CDR3 contains 14 residues. Trimming removed 0 bases at V and 14 bases at J, with 20 bases between. CDR1 is SGHRS and CDR2 is YFSETQ in the germline V gene. The CDR3 sequence is CASSLGRDAVFWFF. In DNA, the CDR3 is TGCGCCAGCAGCTTGGGGCGGGACGCTGTATTTTGGTTCTTT.

CDR3 region: CASARRGTQSSTDTQYF. In nucleotides, the CDR3 is TGCGCCAGCGCTCGGCGGGGGACCCAGTCTAGCACAGATACGCAGTATTTT. The V call is TRBV5-1, the J call TRBJ2-3; 7 nucleotides line up with TRBD2. Trimming took 7 bases from V and 0 from J; bases not matched to a gene: 14. Germline CDR1 is SGHRS and CDR2 is YFSETQ. The CDR3 runs 17 residues.

V usage is TRBV19 and J usage is TRBJ1-5; TRBD1 matches at 7 bases. CDR1 and CDR2 (germline): LNHDA, SQIVND (reference sequence). The ends lost 3 bases at V and 6 bases at J; junction bases unmatched: 17. The CDR3 contains 18 residues. As DNA, the CDR3 is TGTGCCAGTAGTATGGATGGTCTGGGGCAAGGGGGCAGTCAGCCCCAGCATTTT. Amino acids: CASSMDGLGQGGSQPQHF.